These T cell receptor beta chains were read from a single sample in a study of T cells after yellow fever vaccination. TCRdb reanalysed the 5' RACE reads using MiXCR and keeps one entry per CDR3 protein. Among about 580,000 distinct CDR3 sequences listed, less than 20% were seen once. The sequences come from PBMCs, collected less than 6 days after the first yellow fever vaccination. The receptors come from a man aged 18 to 35 who received the YFV17D yellow fever vaccine. CDR3s include the opening cysteine and the closing phenylalanine or tryptophan.

J gene	V gene	CDR3 protein
TRBJ2-1	TRBV7-2	CASSSGGQFF
TRBJ2-2	TRBV5-6	CASSLAITGELFF
TRBJ2-5	TRBV5-5	CASSLDAGQETQYF
TRBJ2-3	TRBV12-3/TRBV12-4	CASTKLGVRTDTQYF
TRBJ2-5	TRBV28	CASSPRGQSPETQYF
TRBJ2-7	TRBV20-1	CSYPRRGGYEQYF
TRBJ2-4	TRBV5-5	CASSLHGGNIQYF
TRBJ2-1	TRBV6-1	CASRWTSGETSNEQFF
TRBJ1-6	TRBV12-3/TRBV12-4	CASSLSRANSPLHF
TRBJ1-5	TRBV7-8	CASSSSPGQSNQPQHF
TRBJ1-6	TRBV6-1	CALLGDYNSPLHF
TRBJ1-5	TRBV20-1	CSARDRITSQPQHF
TRBJ2-3	TRBV6-1	CASTRQGADTQYF
TRBJ1-5	TRBV10-2	CASSSRDSYQPQHF
TRBJ2-7	TRBV20-1	CSARDRRGTYEQYF
TRBJ2-3	TRBV7-9	CASSLRSGATDTQYF
TRBJ2-6	TRBV12-3/TRBV12-4	CASSSLISGANVLTF
TRBJ1-3	TRBV11-1	CASRTWTGGVFSGNTIYF
TRBJ2-1	TRBV9	CASSPGLAGGGEQFF
TRBJ2-1	TRBV20-1	CSAHSPSGGVNEQFF
TRBJ2-7	TRBV7-2	CASSTGMAYEQYF
TRBJ2-2	TRBV28	CASRPGLAIGELFF
TRBJ2-5	TRBV18	CASSPLKETQYF
TRBJ1-6	TRBV9	CASSVGSNSPLHF
TRBJ2-3	TRBV10-3	CAISELAGTATSTLTDTQYF
TRBJ2-2	TRBV19	CASSPNPGDSTGELFF
TRBJ2-5	TRBV29-1	CSSRGTGYQETQYF
TRBJ2-7	TRBV7-2	CASSLDGGEQYF
TRBJ1-6	TRBV20-1	CSARPDVYSPLHF
TRBJ2-3	TRBV5-1	CASSLRIEGWADTQYF
TRBJ2-1	TRBV12-3/TRBV12-4	CASRRGQANYNEQFF
TRBJ2-3	TRBV7-9	CASTDARRGSTDTQYF
TRBJ2-1	TRBV6-2/TRBV6-3	CASSYLSARYYNEQFF
TRBJ1-1	TRBV5-5	CASSLDRGILNTEAFF
TRBJ2-7	TRBV3-1	CASSQGWGGGTYEQYF
TRBJ2-7	TRBV29-1	CSVEVLTGGSYEQYF
TRBJ2-2	TRBV12-3/TRBV12-4	CASSLRDRGTGELFF
TRBJ1-1	TRBV2	CASSRRHPNTEAFF
TRBJ1-2	TRBV5-1	CASSRDRGPSNYGYTF
TRBJ2-1	TRBV11-2	CASSSAKAANEQFF
TRBJ2-1	TRBV4-2	CASSDSGRGSYNEQFF
TRBJ2-7	TRBV7-6	CASSAAVDYSYEQYF
TRBJ2-1	TRBV11-2	CASGLVHNEQFF
TRBJ1-1	TRBV29-1	CSGLGRENTEAFF
TRBJ2-3	TRBV15	CATSREDSPRDTQYF
TRBJ1-5	TRBV30	CAWSVERNQPQHF
TRBJ2-5	TRBV25-1	CASSELSGFVRSHIQETQYF
TRBJ2-1	TRBV4-3	CASSHGGPYNEQFF
TRBJ1-2	TRBV4-3	CASSQRRTLNYGYTF
TRBJ2-3	TRBV7-2	CASSKRLAGDRTDTQYF
TRBJ1-3	TRBV6-1	CASIEASSGNTIYF
TRBJ2-2	TRBV5-1	CASSLAATGTNTGELFF
TRBJ2-7	TRBV21-1	CASSKGGRGAYEQYF